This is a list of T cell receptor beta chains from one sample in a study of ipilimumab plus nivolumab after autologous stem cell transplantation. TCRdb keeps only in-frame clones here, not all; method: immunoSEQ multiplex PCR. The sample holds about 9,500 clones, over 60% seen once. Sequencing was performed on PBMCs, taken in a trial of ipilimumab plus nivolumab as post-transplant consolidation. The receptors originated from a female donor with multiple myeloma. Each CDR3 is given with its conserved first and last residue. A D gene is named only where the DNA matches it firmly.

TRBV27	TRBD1	CASSLPNRGSGANVLTF
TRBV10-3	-	CAISESMTRSYNEQFF
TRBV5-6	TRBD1	CASSLARTGKETQYF
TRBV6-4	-	CASSDQDREGDTQYF
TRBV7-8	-	CASSLIHTGREQYF
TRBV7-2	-	CASSLTGPYGREQFF
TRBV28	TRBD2	CASRPTSGGLYEQYF
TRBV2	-	CASRNRGFLNTEAFF
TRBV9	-	CASSVEASAADTQYF
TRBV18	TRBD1	CASSPVTGGVGTEAFF
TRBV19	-	CASSPRQETFEKLFF
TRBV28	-	CASSIRRDGYEQYF
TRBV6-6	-	CASSQSDHPDTQYF
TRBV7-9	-	CASMRTGGDYGYTF
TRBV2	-	CASSSQANEQYF
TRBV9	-	CASSVAGALGQPQHF
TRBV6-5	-	CASSSRTVSYNEQFF
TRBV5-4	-	CASSFYRDLPYGYTF
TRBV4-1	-	CASSQRGGPLYEQYF
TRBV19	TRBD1	CASSIGEGATGELFF
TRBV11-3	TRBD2	CASSYGLAGGEYF
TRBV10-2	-	CASRADGQGTYNEQFF
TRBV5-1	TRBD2	CASSIAGGGEQFF
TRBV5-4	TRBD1	CASSWRTGPEQYF
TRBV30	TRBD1	CAWGDSGATEAFF
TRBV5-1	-	CASSFQGGSYEQYF
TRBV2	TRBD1	CASSGTGGMKPQHF
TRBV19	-	CASSIALMGYNEQFF
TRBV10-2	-	CASSVQGGIGELFF
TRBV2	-	CASSGRGYLYNSPLHF
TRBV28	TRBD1	CASPGPIGQGDEQYF
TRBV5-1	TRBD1	CASSLADQGASYEQYF
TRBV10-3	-	CAIKDGGLRSYEQYF
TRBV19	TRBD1	CASRWDRESGNTIYF
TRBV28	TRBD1	CASSSPGQGLGETQYF
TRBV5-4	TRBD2	CASSLNPGGLSTDTQYF
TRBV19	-	CASMGMNQPQHF
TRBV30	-	CAWSLQGIDGYTF
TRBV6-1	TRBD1	CASSPDRYSYEQYF
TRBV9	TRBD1	CASSEQGTVTF
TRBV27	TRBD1	CASSLNGQGATGELFF
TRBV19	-	CASSIEGPGDTQYF